This T cell receptor (beta chain) stems from a study of human T cells and chemical hapten exposure. Using its own MiXCR run on the RACE reads, TCRdb lists one record per CDR3 protein. The sample yields 180,000 or so distinct CDR3 sequences, around 22% seen once. Study results and limitations: All donors were alopecia patients, so their immunity may differ from that of healthy people.

This clonotype was seen more than once but under ten times. The antigen is undetermined. Germline CDR1 SGHTA, CDR2 FQGNSA. The V gene lost 5 bases and the J gene lost 5 bases, with 9 bases spanning the gap. The CDR3 loop spans 12 amino acids. Time point reported: patch test 1, 2 weeks after DPC sensitization. Regarding treatment: therapeutic diphenylcyclopropenone sensitization with weekly scalp DPC. Source: whole blood, taken in connection with sensitization to the hapten diphenylcyclopropenone (DPC). The chain combines TRBV7-2 with TRBJ1-1; tentative D call: TRBD1 (6 bases). The TCR sequence derives from a woman in her forties or fifties with alopecia areata. Some clones in this sample may be carry-over from other donors' samples. Here the CDR3 reads CASSGQRTEAFF. DNA for the CDR3: TGTGCCAGCAGCGGACAGAGGACTGAAGCTTTCTTT. Full variable domain (remainder filled in from reference TRBV7-2 and TRBJ1-1): GAGVSQSPSNKVTEKGKDVELRCDPISGHTALYWYRQSLGQGLEFLIYFQGNSAPDKSGLPSDRFSAERTGGSVSTLTIQRTQQEDSAVYLCASSGQRTEAFFGQGTRLTVV.